The source of this TCR beta chain is a study of OX40 agonist ivuxolimab in advanced cancers. Using immunoSEQ multiplex PCR, the repertoire was profiled, and TCRdb retains in-frame clones only, with some absent. The sample yields about 14,000 clones, roughly 84% seen once. The TCR comes from an adult with an advanced solid tumor such as melanoma, head and neck, liver or kidney cancer. The sample was CD4+ or CD8+ T cells sorted from blood, taken in a trial of the OX40 agonist ivuxolimab.

CDR3 residues: CAIKTGRQGYTF. The CDR3 DNA sequence: TGTGCCATCAAGACCGGGAGACAAGGCTACACCTTC. The rearrangement uses TRBV10-3 and TRBJ1-2; D is unclear. Trimming took off 7 bases at V and 8 bases at J, with 14 bases between the two ends. The CDR3 covers 12 residues. Germline loops: CDR1 ENHRY, CDR2 SYGVKD.